The text below deals with one T cell receptor beta chain. No cognate antigen has been identified for it. The input lacks base qualities; no much larger clone sits a single base away. The data derive from a study of blood T cell repertoires in COVID-19 (TCRdb year 2020). Turning to the overall study: Samples covering the acute and convalescent phases of COVID-19 were provided by collaborators in the United States, Italy and Spain. The repertoires were released in a freely available public database meant as a resource for research on the immune response to SARS-CoV-2. Nearly every sample came with metadata listing a de-identified subject ID, COVID-19 status, age in years and sex. The prospective study material was composed of cDNA or gDNA derived from T cells, B-cell-depleted T cells, or PBMCs. Subjects who had been exposed to COVID-19, were actively infected with it, or had recovered from it provided the deeply sampled blood TCRbeta repertoires that made up the dataset. Where available, HLA class I and class II types were obtained from metadata supplied by the sample provider rather than from assay-based typing. Samples were obtained from the ongoing ImmuneRACE study (first 160 participants) and from roughly 1,300 subjects provided by 6 global collaborators. Study-wide findings and limitations: The quantity of clinical and demographic metadata differed by source and by participant and was supplied without curation.

TCRbeta CDR3 regions were amplified from genomic DNA by means of the immunoSEQ Assay, a bias-controlled multiplex PCR. Regarding the original processing steps: Nucleated cell counts per sample were estimated from amplification of reference gene primers within the assay. To quantify the absolute abundance of each unique TCRbeta CDR3 rearrangement, sequence reads were collapsed and filtered. Productive Simpson clonality was computed per sample as the square root of Simpson's diversity index over productive rearrangements. TCRdb provides this immuneACCESS table in a form limited to in-frame rearrangements. Some clones are lacking; in checked studies, under half of them reflect an unresolved V gene, and why the rest are absent is not known. From that table come the V and J calls and clone size; the DNA was used to work out D and trimming. This sample holds approximately 360,000 clones; 70% to 90% were observed only once. Around 0.97% of the sample is taken by the ten largest.

Enrolling through a virtual design, the prospective study's participants ranged in age from roughly 18 to 95 years and lived across some 22 United States geographic areas. Cohort assignment in the prospective study relied on participant-reported clinical history from a screening survey and a study questionnaire. In the prospective study, mobile phlebotomists collected whole blood, serum and a nasopharyngeal or oropharyngeal swab from each participant. Additional blood draws and questionnaires over an approximately two-month period could optionally be provided by prospective study participants. Before DNA extraction, blood samples from the prospective study were shipped at room temperature or frozen. CDR1 GTSNPN and CDR2 SVGIG were looked up in the germline V gene (reference sequence). The germline V end is reduced by 0 bases and the J end by 1 base; junction bases left unmatched: 5. Measured from the cysteine to the phenylalanine, the CDR3 is 15 residues long. Just the 45-base CDR3 DNA is kept, in frame starting at base 1.

The sample taken for sequencing was PBMCs or T cells enriched from blood (not recorded which). The clonotype originates from a woman between 25 and 40 years old with acute COVID-19. The V and J genes are TRBV30 and TRBJ1-1, and 7 bases in between align with TRBD1. The CDR3 sequence is CAWSVARTGNTEAFF. The nucleotide sequence reads TGTGCCTGGAGTGTAGCCCGGACAGGGAACACTGAAGCTTTCTTT.